The 15 T cell receptor beta chains below all came from one sample that was sequenced in a study of patients and donors after allogeneic stem cell transplantation (dated by TCRdb to 2018 to 2020). Libraries were built with RT-PCR. The reads were generated on a NextSeq 550. Clones were called with MiXCR by TCRdb after fastp trimmed the public reads at Q25, and only in-frame beta chains were retained. Identical CDR3 protein sequences are pooled into one entry, listed with their most common genes and DNA. Across this sample there are approximately 170,000 distinct CDR3 sequences, with about 32% seen only once. The ten most abundant clones make up 2.5% to 3.5% of the sample. The sample comprised blood, either unsorted or a sorted T cell fraction (not recorded which). The origin of the receptors is a human donor who was either an allogeneic HSCT recipient or a stem cell or donor lymphocyte infusion donor (not recorded which). It is not recorded whose cells these are; they may come from a transplant donor.

This clonotype came up a few times. The chain is built from TRBV4-3 and TRBJ2-2; a weak D match, TRBD1 (5 bases). Germline V CDR1 and CDR2: LGHNA, YSLEER. The CDR3 length is 16 residues. V shed 0 bases and J shed 6 bases, with 14 bases lying between them. CDR3: CASSQDEAFRAGELFF. CDR3 DNA sequence: TGCGCCAGCAGCCAAGATGAAGCGTTCAGGGCCGGGGAGCTGTTTTTT.

This rearrangement joins TRBV2 to TRBJ2-7; TRBD1 matches at 8 bases. CDR1 SNHLY and CDR2 FYNNEI come from the germline V gene. The CDR3 has 17 amino acids. V was pared by 0 bases and J by 6 bases, with 13 bases of the junction left unmatched. CDR3 sequence: CASSEAEDRAFSIEQYF. In DNA form, the CDR3 reads TGTGCCAGCAGTGAAGCGGAGGACAGGGCGTTCTCTATCGAGCAGTACTTC.

The rearrangement links TRBV21-1 to TRBJ2-7; TRBD1 was called by the table and not checked on the DNA. TRBV21-1 is a known pseudogene. The CDR3 spans 17 residues. The CDR3 is CASTPGGASAQIYEQYF. The CDR3 DNA reads as TGTGCCAGCACCCCCGGAGGCGCTAGCGCCCAGATCTACGAGCAGTACTTC.

This clonotype was seen a handful of times. V usage is TRBV20-1 and J usage is TRBJ1-2; 7 nucleotides match TRBD1. Trimming at V came to 1 base and at J to 4 bases, leaving 6 bases not matched to a gene. The CDR3 loop spans 14 amino acids. CDR1 DFQATT and CDR2 SNEGSKA come from the germline V gene (reference sequence). CDR3 in amino acids: CSARGGTEIYGYTF. The CDR3 DNA reads as TGCAGTGCTAGAGGGGGGACAGAAATCTATGGCTACACCTTC.

This chain joins TRBV20-1 and TRBJ1-5, with 11 bases lining up with TRBD1. Germline trimming cut 5 bases from V and 1 base from J; bases unmatched to any gene: 10. The CDR3 sequence is 17 residues long. Germline V gene sequence: CDR1 DFQATT, CDR2 SNEGSKA (reference sequence). The CDR3 DNA reads as TGCAGTGCTCAAGGACAGGGGGCATCCGTAAGCAATCAGCCCCAGCATTTT. Protein product: CSAQGQGASVSNQPQHF.

The chain has TRBV10-2 and TRBJ1-1, with D maybe TRBD1 (5 bases). The germline gives CDR1 WSHSY, CDR2 SAAADI. This CDR3 is built from 12 residues. Trimming pared 10 bases from V and 10 bases from J, leaving 19 bases between. CDR3 bases: TGCGCCAATACGCAGGGTTTCGGGGCAGCTTTCTTT. This sequence encodes CANTQGFGAAFF.

The table lists this clonotype with many counts. V usage is TRBV12-3 or TRBV12-4 and J usage is TRBJ1-1; no definite D call. V lost 8 bases to trimming and J lost 4 bases, with 8 bases between them. The CDR3 is made up of 11 amino acids. Here the CDR3 DNA reads TGTGCCAGCGGCTGGTCCACTGAAGCTTTCTTT. Translation gives CASGWSTEAFF.

This clonotype was counted only a few times. The V gene is TRBV5-1, the J gene TRBJ2-7; 12 nucleotides line up with TRBD2. CDR3 size: 15 residues. Germline V gene data show CDR1 as SGHRS and CDR2 as YFSETQ. The ends lost 4 bases at V and 3 bases at J; junction bases unmatched: 5. CDR3 loop: CASSPGLAGNYEQYF. Written as DNA, the CDR3 is TGCGCCAGCAGCCCCGGACTAGCGGGAAACTACGAGCAGTACTTC.

The chain couples TRBV9 to TRBJ2-1; no clear D gene. Germline CDR1 reads SGDLS; CDR2 reads YYNGEE. V lost 0 bases, J lost 8 bases, and 9 bases lay in between. CDR3 length equals 13 residues. CDR3 residues: CASSVASRDEQFF. DNA of the CDR3: TGTGCCAGCAGCGTAGCTTCCCGTGATGAGCAGTTCTTC. Full variable domain (outside the CDR3, taken from reference TRBV9 and TRBJ2-1): DSGVTQTPKHLITATGQRVTLRCSPRSGDLSVYWYQQSLDQGLQFLIQYYNGEERAKGNILERFSAQQFPDLHSELNLSSLELGDSALYFCASSVASRDEQFFGPGTRLTVL.

This clonotype showed up many times. V gene TRBV29-1 combines with J gene TRBJ1-1; possible D gene TRBD1, 6 bases. V was shortened by 4 bases and J by 1 base, with 16 bases between the two germline ends. The germline V gene has CDR1 SQVTM and CDR2 ANQGSEA. CDR3 length: 15 residues. The chain's CDR3 is CSVALGQMWNTEAFF. The CDR3 coding sequence is TGCAGCGTTGCCTTAGGACAGATGTGGAACACTGAAGCTTTCTTT.

Only a few counts were recorded for this clonotype. The chain combines TRBV7-2 with TRBJ1-6, with 9 nucleotides matching TRBD1. CDR1 and CDR2 (germline): SGHTA, FQGNSA. Trimming took 1 base from V and 7 from J; bases not matched to a gene: 2. This CDR3 is 15 amino acids long. The CDR3 nucleotides are TGTGCCAGCAGCTTAGAGGGGACAGGGAATTCACCCCTCCACTTT. Encoded protein: CASSLEGTGNSPLHF. Variable domain in full (rest from reference TRBV7-2 and TRBJ1-6): GAGVSQSPSNKVTEKGKDVELRCDPISGHTALYWYRQSLGQGLEFLIYFQGNSAPDKSGLPSDRFSAERTGGSVSTLTIQRTQQEDSAVYLCASSLEGTGNSPLHFGNGTRLTVT.

This clonotype was recorded at least ten times. V usage is TRBV28 and J usage is TRBJ1-5; maybe TRBD1 (6 bases). The length of the CDR3 is 15 residues. V was cut by 3 bases and J by 0 bases, with 9 bases left in between. Germline assignment: CDR1 MDHEN and CDR2 SYDVKM. CDR3 residues: CASSLGAYSNQPQHF. The CDR3 DNA follows: TGTGCCAGCAGTTTGGGGGCTTATAGCAATCAGCCCCAGCATTTT.

The chain couples TRBV28 to TRBJ2-5, with 8 bases aligning to TRBD2. The trim removed 7 bases at V and 5 bases at J, leaving 9 bases unmatched. The germline gives CDR1 MDHEN, CDR2 SYDVKM. CDR3 length: 14 amino acids. The CDR3 sequence: CASNGLAVWETQYF. The CDR3 nucleotides read TGTGCCAGCAATGGACTAGCTGTTTGGGAGACCCAGTACTTC.

J is TRBJ2-7 and V is TRBV6-5; the D gene could be TRBD1 or TRBD2 (5 bases each). Germline CDR1 and CDR2: MNHEY and SVGAGI. V lost 6 bases and J 4 bases, leaving 19 bases between the germline ends. This CDR3 has 15 residues. The CDR3 region is CASSPYLGGSYEQYF. The DNA of the CDR3 is TGTGCCAGCAGCCCCTATCTTGGGGGTTCGTACGAGCAGTACTTC.

This chain connects TRBV19 to TRBJ1-1; D unclear. Germline lookup yields CDR1 LNHDA and CDR2 SQIVND (reference sequence). V was shortened by 6 bases and J by 1 base, with 9 bases between the two germline ends. The CDR3 has 13 residues. This chain's CDR3 is CASSATPNTEAFF. The CDR3 DNA sequence: TGTGCCAGTAGCGCAACACCGAACACTGAAGCTTTCTTT.